The entry below gives a single TCR beta chain sequence along with its context. Its antigen remains unidentified. These data are taken from a study of Ad26.COV2.S vaccination and SARS-CoV-2 variants. Notes on the study in general: Once vaccination had occurred, spike-specific CD8+ and CD4+ T cell responses reportedly showed substantial breadth. Vaccine and placebo recipients had comparable breadth of non-spike TCRs. An underestimation of total T cell responses may have resulted from the TCR breadth and depth analyses.

The data were produced by immunoSEQ multiplex PCR, yet TCRdb's version contains in-frame clones alone and is incomplete. Here the sample spans around 86,000 clones, around 82% being singletons. The CDR3 sequence is 15 residues long. Trimming took 1 base from V and 5 from J; bases not matched to a gene: 6. Germline CDR1 reads KGHDR; CDR2 reads SFDVKD. The rearrangement uses TRBV24-1 and TRBJ2-5; TRBD1 agrees at 7 bases. The source was peripheral blood, collected after recovery from COVID-19. The receptor was derived from a human donor who had recovered from COVID-19. This CDR3 is CATSDFPRGPETQYF. Here the CDR3 DNA reads TGTGCCACCAGTGATTTTCCGAGGGGGCCTGAGACCCAGTACTTC.